This T cell receptor beta chain comes out of a study of blood T cell repertoires in COVID-19. V trimming: 5 bases; J trimming: 4 bases; junction bases outside the gene matches: 5. Germline-derived CDR1 and CDR2 are SGHTA and FQGNSA. This CDR3 is 15 amino acids long. How the authors handled the data: For nucleated cells, counts were estimated from reference gene primer amplification. Measured with immunoSEQ multiplex PCR; TCRdb has only the in-frame clones, and not every one. Clone size and the V and J calls come from that table; the DNA yielded D and trimming. The data show over 150,000 clones, with about nine tenths seen just once and approximately 2% held by the top ten. Participants were aged roughly 18 to 90 years, lived in 20 to 25 US areas, and enrolled virtually.

The sequenced sample consisted of PBMCs or T cells enriched from blood (not recorded which). This chain joins TRBV7-2 and TRBJ2-7; 13 bases map to TRBD2. This TCR was sampled from a woman aged 25 to 39 who had recovered from COVID-19. The CDR3 here is CASSLTSGGDYEQYF. DNA for the CDR3: TGTGCCAGCAGCCTCACTAGCGGGGGGGATTACGAGCAGTACTTC.